Each of the 11 T cell receptor beta chains below was sequenced from the same sample in a study of T cell changes during pregnancy in multiple sclerosis. Measured with immunoSEQ multiplex PCR; TCRdb has only the in-frame clones, and not every one. The table shows fewer than 25,000 clones, with roughly nine tenths occurring only once. Sequencing used CD8+ T cells from peripheral blood mononuclear cells, obtained in the third trimester of pregnancy. These receptors were taken from a female donor in good health, enrolled as a control in a pregnancy study.

As concerns this clone: Different DNA sequences within this sample yield the same CDR3. The chain is built from TRBV6-1 and TRBJ1-4; D gene uncertain. The CDR3 is made up of 15 amino acids. Trimming stripped 0 bases from V and 1 base from J, with 6 bases between. Germline V gene sequence: CDR1 MNHNS, CDR2 SASEGT. In DNA form, the CDR3 reads TGTGCCAGCAGTGAAGCACCGGGAACTAATGAAAAACTGTTTTTT. Encoded protein: CASSEAPGTNEKLFF.

The V call is TRBV5-1, the J call TRBJ2-5; 9 bases are a match to TRBD2. There are 15 residues in the CDR3. With V trimmed by 0 bases and J by 2 bases, 2 bases remained unmatched. CDR1 is SGHRS, CDR2 YFSETQ, per germline. The CDR3 region is CASSLGGGAQETQYF. DNA of the CDR3: TGCGCCAGCAGCTTGGGCGGGGGGGCACAAGAGACCCAGTACTTC.

This rearrangement joins TRBV7-9 to TRBJ2-3; 7 bases line up with TRBD2. Looked up from germline, CDR1 is SEHNR and CDR2 is FQNEAQ (reference sequence). The ends lost 0 bases at V and 2 bases at J; junction bases unmatched: 2. The CDR3 extends over 15 amino acids. The CDR3 coding sequence is TGTGCCAGCAGCTTAGCGGGGGGGTTCACAGATACGCAGTATTTT. Amino acids: CASSLAGGFTDTQYF.

The rearrangement uses TRBV5-1 and TRBJ1-1; no reliable D call. Trimming cost V 0 bases and J 1 base, with 4 bases left between them. This CDR3 comprises 13 residues. Germline V lookup: CDR1 SGHRS, CDR2 YFSETQ. The CDR3 reads CASSLDTNTEAFF. The CDR3 nucleotides read TGCGCCAGCAGCTTGGACACGAACACTGAAGCTTTCTTT.

For the CDR3, the DNA is TGTGCCAGTAGTCCCGGACAGGGCCACTCCTACGAGCAGTACTTC. Residues: CASSPGQGHSYEQYF. The J gene is TRBJ2-7, the V gene TRBV19; 8 bases agree with TRBD1. This CDR3 comprises 15 residues. Germline V CDR1 and CDR2: LNHDA, SQIVND (reference sequence). J gave up 0 bases and V 5 bases, and 6 bases lay outside the gene matches.

This clone is judged medium-sized. The CDR3 sequence: CASVRGRLLGTEAFF. In nucleotides, the CDR3 is TGTGCCAGCGTCCGGGGGAGGTTATTAGGCACTGAAGCTTTCTTT. The rearrangement links TRBV6-5 to TRBJ1-1; perhaps TRBD1 as D (5 bases). Germline loops: CDR1 MNHEY, CDR2 SVGAGI. The CDR3 extends over 15 amino acids. V lost 8 bases to trimming and J lost 4 bases, with 20 bases between them.

The J gene is TRBJ2-1, the V gene TRBV30; 8 positions agree with TRBD2. The CDR3 is 16 amino acids. Trimming at V came to 3 bases and at J to 0 bases, leaving 7 bases not matched to a gene. Germline V gene sequence: CDR1 GTSNPN, CDR2 SVGIG (reference sequence). CDR3 DNA: TGTGCCTGGAGCGCCCTCCTAGCGGGCTCCTACAATGAGCAGTTCTTC. Amino acids: CAWSALLAGSYNEQFF.

A single count supports this clone. The V gene is TRBV6-4, the J gene TRBJ2-1; 7 bases match TRBD2. Trimming cost V 5 bases and J 2 bases; bases outside gene matches: 6. Per the germline V gene, CDR1 is MRHNA and CDR2 is SNTAGT. The CDR3 is 15 amino acids. Here the CDR3 DNA reads TGTGCCAGCAGTTTAACTAGCGACCCCTACAATGAGCAGTTCTTC. This encodes CASSLTSDPYNEQFF.

This clone is a singleton in its sample. CDR3 bases: TGTGCCAGCAGTACCTCGTCGACAGGTAGCACTGAAGCTTTCTTT. The encoded protein is CASSTSSTGSTEAFF. The rearrangement links TRBV6-5 to TRBJ1-1, with a tentative D call TRBD1 (6 bases). Germline values: CDR1 MNHEY, CDR2 SVGAGI. This CDR3 spans 15 amino acids. Trimming took 5 bases from V and 4 from J, leaving 17 bases between them.

The chain joins TRBV7-9 to TRBJ2-7, with 9 positions matching TRBD1. The CDR3 is 15 amino acids. Germline CDR1 SEHNR, CDR2 FQNEAQ (reference sequence). The trim removed 2 bases at V and 3 bases at J, leaving 5 bases unmatched. CDR3 region: CASSLYQTGGYEQYF. The CDR3 nucleotides are TGTGCCAGCAGCTTATACCAGACAGGGGGCTACGAGCAGTACTTC.

This chain connects TRBV27 to TRBJ1-1; 7 bases map to TRBD1. V shed 2 bases, J shed 1 base, and the junction held 7 bases outside the gene matches. Germline CDR1 MNHEY, CDR2 SMNVEV (reference sequence). The CDR3 runs to 16 residues. DNA for the CDR3: TGTGCCAGCAGTTTAGTTAAGGGGGCACGGAACACTGAAGCTTTCTTT. Its translation is CASSLVKGARNTEAFF.